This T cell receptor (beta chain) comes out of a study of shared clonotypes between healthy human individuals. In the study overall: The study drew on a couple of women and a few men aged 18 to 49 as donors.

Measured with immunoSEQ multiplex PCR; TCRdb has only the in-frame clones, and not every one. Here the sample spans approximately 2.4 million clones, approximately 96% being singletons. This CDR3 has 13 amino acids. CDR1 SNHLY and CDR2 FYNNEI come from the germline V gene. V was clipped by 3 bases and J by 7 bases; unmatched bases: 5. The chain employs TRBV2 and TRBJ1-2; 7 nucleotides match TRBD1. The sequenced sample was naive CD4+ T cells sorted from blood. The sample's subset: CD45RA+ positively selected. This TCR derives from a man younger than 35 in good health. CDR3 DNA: TGTGCCAGCAGTGACACAGGGGAGAGTGGCTACACCTTC. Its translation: CASSDTGESGYTF.